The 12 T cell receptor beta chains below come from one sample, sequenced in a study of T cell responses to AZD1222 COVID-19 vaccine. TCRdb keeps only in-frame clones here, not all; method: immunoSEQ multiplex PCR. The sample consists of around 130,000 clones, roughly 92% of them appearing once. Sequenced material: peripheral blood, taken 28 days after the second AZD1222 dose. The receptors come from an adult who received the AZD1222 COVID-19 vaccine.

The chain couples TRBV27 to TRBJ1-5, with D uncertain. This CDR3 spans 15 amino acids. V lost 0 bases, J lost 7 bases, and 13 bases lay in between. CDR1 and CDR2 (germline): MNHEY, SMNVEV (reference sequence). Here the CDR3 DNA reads TGTGCCAGCAGTTTATCGAGTCCCGTGGGGCAGCCCCAGCATTTT. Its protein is CASSLSSPVGQPQHF.

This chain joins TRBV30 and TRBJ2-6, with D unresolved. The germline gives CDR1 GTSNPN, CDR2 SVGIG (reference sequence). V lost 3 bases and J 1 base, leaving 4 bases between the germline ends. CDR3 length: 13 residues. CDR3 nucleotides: TGTGCCTGGAGCCGTTCTGGGGCCAACGTCCTGACTTTC. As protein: CAWSRSGANVLTF.

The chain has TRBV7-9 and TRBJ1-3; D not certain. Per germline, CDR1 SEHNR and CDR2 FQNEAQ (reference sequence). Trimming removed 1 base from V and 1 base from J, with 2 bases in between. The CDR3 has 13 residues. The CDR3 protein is CASSLVSGNTIYF. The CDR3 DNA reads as TGTGCCAGCAGCTTAGTTTCTGGAAACACCATATATTTT. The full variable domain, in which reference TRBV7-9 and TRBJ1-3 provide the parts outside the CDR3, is DTGVSQNPRHKITKRGQNVTFRCDPISEHNRLYWYRQTLGQGPEFLTYFQNEAQLEKSRLLSDRFSAERPKGSFSTLEIQRTEQGDSAMYLCASSLVSGNTIYFGEGSWLTVV.

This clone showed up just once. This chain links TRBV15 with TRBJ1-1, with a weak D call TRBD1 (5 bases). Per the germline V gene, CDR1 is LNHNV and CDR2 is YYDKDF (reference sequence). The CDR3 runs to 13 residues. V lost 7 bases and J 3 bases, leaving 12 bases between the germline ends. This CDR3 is CATMRQRDTEAFF. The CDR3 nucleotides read TGTGCCACCATGCGACAGAGGGACACTGAAGCTTTCTTT.

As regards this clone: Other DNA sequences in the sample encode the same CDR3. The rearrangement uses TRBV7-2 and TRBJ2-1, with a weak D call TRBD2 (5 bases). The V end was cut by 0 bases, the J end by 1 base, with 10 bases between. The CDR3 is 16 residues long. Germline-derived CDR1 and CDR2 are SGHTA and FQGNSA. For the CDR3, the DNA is TGTGCCAGCAGCTTAGCTGGAACTAGGTCCTACAATGAGCAGTTCTTC. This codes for CASSLAGTRSYNEQFF. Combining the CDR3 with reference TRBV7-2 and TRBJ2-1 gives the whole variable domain GAGVSQSPSNKVTEKGKDVELRCDPISGHTALYWYRQSLGQGLEFLIYFQGNSAPDKSGLPSDRFSAERTGGSVSTLTIQRTQQEDSAVYLCASSLAGTRSYNEQFFGPGTRLTVL.

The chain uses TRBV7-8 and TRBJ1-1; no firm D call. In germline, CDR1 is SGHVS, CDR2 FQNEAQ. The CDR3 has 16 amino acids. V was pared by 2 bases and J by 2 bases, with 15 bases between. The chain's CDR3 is CASSLQPPAINTEAFF. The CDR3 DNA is TGTGCCAGCAGCTTACAACCCCCGGCGATTAACACTGAAGCTTTCTTT. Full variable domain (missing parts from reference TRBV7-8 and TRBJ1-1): GAGVSQSPRYKVAKRGQDVALRCDPISGHVSLFWYQQALGQGPEFLTYFQNEAQLDKSGLPSDRFFAERPEGSVSTLKIQRTQQEDSAVYLCASSLQPPAINTEAFFGQGTRLTVV.

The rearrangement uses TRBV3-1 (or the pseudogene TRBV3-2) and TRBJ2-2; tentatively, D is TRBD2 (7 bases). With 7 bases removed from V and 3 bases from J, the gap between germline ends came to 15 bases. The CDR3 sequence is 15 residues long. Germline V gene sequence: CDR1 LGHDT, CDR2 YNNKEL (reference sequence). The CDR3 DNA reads TGTGCCAGCAAGGGGGGGAGGGCGGACACCGGGGAGCTGTTTTTT. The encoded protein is CASKGGRADTGELFF.

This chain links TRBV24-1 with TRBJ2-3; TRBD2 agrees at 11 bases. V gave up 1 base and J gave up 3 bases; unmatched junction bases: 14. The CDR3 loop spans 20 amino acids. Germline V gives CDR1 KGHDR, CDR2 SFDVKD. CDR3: CATSDFLSTSGIRGTDTQYF. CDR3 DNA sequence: TGTGCCACCAGTGATTTTCTCTCGACTAGCGGGATTCGTGGTACAGATACGCAGTATTTT.

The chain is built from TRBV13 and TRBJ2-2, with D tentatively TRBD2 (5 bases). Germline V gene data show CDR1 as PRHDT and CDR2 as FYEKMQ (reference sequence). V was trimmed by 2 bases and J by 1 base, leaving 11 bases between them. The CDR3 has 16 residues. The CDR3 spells CASSLYVGVNTGELFF. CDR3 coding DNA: TGTGCCAGCAGCTTATATGTGGGAGTGAACACCGGGGAGCTGTTTTTT. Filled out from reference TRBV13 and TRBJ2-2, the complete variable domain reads AAGVIQSPRHLIKEKRETATLKCYPIPRHDTVYWYQQGPGQDPQFLISFYEKMQSDKGSIPDRFSAQQFSDYHSELNMSSLELGDSALYFCASSLYVGVNTGELFFGEGSRLTVL.

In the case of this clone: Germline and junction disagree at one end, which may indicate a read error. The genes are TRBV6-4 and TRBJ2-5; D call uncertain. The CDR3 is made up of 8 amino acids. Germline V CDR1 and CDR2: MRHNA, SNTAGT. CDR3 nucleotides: TGTGCCAGCAGATCGCGGCACTTC. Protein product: CASRSRHF.

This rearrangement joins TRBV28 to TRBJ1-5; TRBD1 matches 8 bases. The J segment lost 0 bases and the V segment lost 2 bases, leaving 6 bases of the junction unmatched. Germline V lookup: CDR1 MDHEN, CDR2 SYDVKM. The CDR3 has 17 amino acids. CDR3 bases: TGTGCCAGCAGTTTAGGACAGGGTTGGGTTAGCAATCAGCCCCAGCATTTT. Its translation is CASSLGQGWVSNQPQHF.

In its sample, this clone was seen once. CDR3 in amino acids: CASSTRLANTGELFF. For the CDR3, the DNA is TGTGCCAGCAGCACCAGGCTCGCGAACACCGGGGAGCTGTTTTTT. This sequence joins TRBV5-4 and TRBJ2-2; D unclear. Between the trimmed V and J ends, which lost 4 bases and 0 bases, there was a span of 10 bases. CDR3 length: 15 residues. The germline CDR1 and CDR2 sequences are SGHNT and YYREEE (reference sequence).